Listed here is a single T cell receptor beta chain. As yet, its antigen is unknown. This beta chain is an unintended read in a library built for alpha chains; its size means little. Every TCR cDNA molecule carried a tag that served as a unique molecular identifier. TCRdb ran MiXCR on the 5' RACE reads and lists one entry per CDR3 protein. This sample yields some 7,000 distinct CDR3 sequences, of which more than 13% are seen a single time; approximately 8.8% belongs to the top ten. The data belong to a study of spatial heterogeneity in lung cancer. Study summary: Alpha-chain detections were consistently fewer than beta-chain detections among the sequences. The study's findings and limits: Expanded intratumoral alpha and beta TCR counts tracked tumor mutation counts. The estimated TCR-seq coverage of tumor T cells amounted to about 7% when looking at alpha chains and 13% to 15% when looking at beta chains.

The time point is: sample taken at primary tumor resection. Sample: lung tumor tissue, taken at surgery. This receptor was taken from a female donor with early-stage non-small cell lung cancer.

The CDR3 sequence is CASSYQNGAGELFF. As DNA, the CDR3 is TGTGCCAGCAGTTACCAGAACGGGGCCGGGGAGCTGTTTTTT. J is TRBJ2-2 and V is TRBV12-3 or TRBV12-4; D is perhaps TRBD2 (5 bases). The CDR3 consists of 14 residues. V was cut by 4 bases and J by 6 bases, with 12 bases left in between.